Listed here are 15 T cell receptor beta chains from one sample, sequenced in a study of blood T cell repertoires in COVID-19. Only in-frame clones appear in the TCRdb table, and some are missing; sequencing was by immunoSEQ multiplex PCR. The sample carries 300,000 to 500,000 clones, roughly 88% recorded once. What was sequenced was PBMCs or T cells enriched from blood (not recorded which). These receptors were collected from a woman aged 35 to 49 with acute COVID-19.

This clone was recorded once. J is TRBJ1-6 and V is TRBV27; 7 bases map to TRBD1. The junction had 12 bases not matched to a gene; V was cut back by 3 bases and J by 7 bases. Germline CDR1 MNHEY, CDR2 SMNVEV (reference sequence). The CDR3 runs to 17 residues. CDR3 loop: CASSFFTGEKRNSPLHF. The CDR3 coding sequence is TGTGCCAGCAGTTTTTTTACAGGGGAGAAGCGGAATTCACCCCTCCACTTT.

The chain recombines TRBV29-1 with TRBJ2-3; 8 bases fit TRBD1. Germline V gene lookup returns CDR1 SQVTM and CDR2 ANQGSEA. This CDR3 is 16 amino acids long. Unmatched junction bases numbered 9, after V lost 0 bases and J lost 4 bases. CDR3 in amino acids: CSVEDLGQGPADTQYF. DNA for the CDR3: TGCAGCGTTGAAGATCTTGGACAGGGTCCCGCAGATACGCAGTATTTT.

The chain employs TRBV19 and TRBJ1-6, with D unresolved. Looked up from germline, CDR1 is LNHDA and CDR2 is SQIVND (reference sequence). The V end was cut by 2 bases, the J end by 0 bases, with 5 bases between. The CDR3 length is 15 residues. CDR3 in DNA: TGTGCCAGTAGTATACAGTACTCCTATAATTCACCCCTCCACTTT. Its protein is CASSIQYSYNSPLHF.

This clone was observed once. V and J are TRBV5-1 and TRBJ2-1; TRBD2 aligns across 9 bases. With V trimmed by 0 bases and J by 4 bases, 11 bases remained unmatched. This CDR3 is 18 amino acids long. The germline V gene has CDR1 SGHRS and CDR2 YFSETQ. CDR3 bases: TGCGCCAGCAGCTTGGAAAGTGCGTCTAGCGGGGCTTACAATGAGCAGTTCTTC. It encodes CASSLESASSGAYNEQFF.

The chain employs TRBV3-1 (or the pseudogene TRBV3-2) and TRBJ2-5; TRBD2 matches 12 bases. Per germline, CDR1 LGHDT and CDR2 YNNKEL (reference sequence). V gave up 1 base and J gave up 2 bases; unmatched junction bases: 11. There are 19 residues in the CDR3. CDR3 amino acids: CASSQAIGLLAGGQETQYF. CDR3 in DNA: TGTGCCAGCAGCCAAGCGATAGGTTTACTAGCGGGGGGACAAGAGACCCAGTACTTC.

The chain links TRBV6-5 to TRBJ1-2; no firm D call. Germline V gene data show CDR1 as MNHEY and CDR2 as SVGAGI. V shed 0 bases and J shed 3 bases, with 11 bases lying between them. This CDR3 contains 15 residues. The CDR3 coding sequence is TGTGCCAGCAGTTACTCCCTAAGGGAGCACTATGGCTACACCTTC. As protein: CASSYSLREHYGYTF.

V gene TRBV19 combines with J gene TRBJ1-1, with a tentative D call TRBD1 (6 bases). Germline CDR1 LNHDA, CDR2 SQIVND (reference sequence). CDR3 length: 13 amino acids. Trimming took 3 bases from V and 3 from J, leaving 8 bases between them. In nucleotides, the CDR3 is TGTGCCAGTAGTATGTCAGGGGACACTGAAGCTTTCTTT. Its translation is CASSMSGDTEAFF.

In its sample, this clone was seen once. This chain uses TRBV6-5 with TRBJ2-7, with 8 bases fitting TRBD1. Germline CDR1 and CDR2: MNHEY and SVGAGI. V lost 2 bases, J lost 6 bases, and 12 bases stayed unmatched. The CDR3 runs 16 residues. CDR3: CASSYQGTGANGEQYF. As DNA, the CDR3 is TGTGCCAGCAGTTACCAAGGGACAGGCGCGAATGGCGAGCAGTACTTC.

CDR3 bases: TGTGCCTGGAGTGTGTGGGCGGGGGGGGACGATGAGCAGTTCTTC. It translates to CAWSVWAGGDDEQFF. The chain has TRBV30 and TRBJ2-1; 9 nucleotides align to TRBD2. Germline values: CDR1 GTSNPN, CDR2 SVGIG (reference sequence). V was pared by 0 bases and J by 8 bases, with 8 bases of the junction left unmatched. This CDR3 has 15 residues. The full variable domain, rest sourced from reference TRBV30 and TRBJ2-1, is SQTIHQWPATLVQPVGSPLSLECTVEGTSNPNLYWYRQAAGRGLQLLFYSVGIGQISSEVPQNLSASRPQDRQFILSSKKLLLSDSGFYLCAWSVWAGGDDEQFFGPGTRLTVL.

The chain uses TRBV5-5 and TRBJ2-1; 8 bases fit TRBD1. Per germline, CDR1 SGHKS and CDR2 YYEKEE (reference sequence). The CDR3 contains 16 residues. The ends lost 3 bases at V and 4 bases at J; junction bases unmatched: 9. CDR3 nucleotides: TGTGCCAGCAGCTCAATGGGGGACAGGATTTACAATGAGCAGTTCTTC. The encoded protein is CASSSMGDRIYNEQFF.

The chain uses TRBV27 and TRBJ1-5; 7 bases agree with TRBD1. V was clipped by 3 bases and J by 4 bases; unmatched bases: 6. This CDR3 has 15 residues. CDR1 and CDR2 (germline): MNHEY, SMNVEV (reference sequence). The CDR3 DNA sequence: TGTGCCAGCAGTTTGGACAGGTATGGGAATCAGCCCCAGCATTTT. It encodes CASSLDRYGNQPQHF.

This sequence joins TRBV10-3 and TRBJ1-2, with a tentative D call TRBD1 (6 bases). Germline CDR1 and CDR2: ENHRY and SYGVKD. The ends were cut back, 2 bases at V and 3 bases at J, with 19 bases in the middle. The CDR3 length is 17 residues. CDR3 DNA sequence: TGTGCCATCAGTGAGACACGTACAAACAGGGACGACTATGGCTACACCTTC. Protein product: CAISETRTNRDDYGYTF.

The rearrangement joins TRBV19 to TRBJ1-2; D is possibly TRBD1 (5 bases). CDR1 is LNHDA and CDR2 is SQIVND in the germline V gene (reference sequence). The CDR3 contains 13 residues. Trimming took off 5 bases at V and 4 bases at J, with 11 bases between the two ends. CDR3 residues: CASSPRDFYGYTF. CDR3 nucleotide sequence: TGTGCCAGTAGTCCCCGGGACTTCTATGGCTACACCTTC. The full variable domain, completed using reference TRBV19 and TRBJ1-2, is DGGITQSPKYLFRKEGQNVTLSCEQNLNHDAMYWYRQDPGQGLRLIYYSQIVNDFQKGDIAEGYSVSREKKESFPLTVTSAQKNPTAFYLCASSPRDFYGYTFGSGTRLTVV.

The rearrangement uses TRBV5-6 and TRBJ1-1; D is unresolved. The CDR3 extends over 14 amino acids. V lost 5 bases and J 11 bases, leaving 22 bases between the germline ends. In germline, CDR1 is SGHDT, CDR2 YYEEEE. The CDR3 region has the DNA TGTGCCAGCAGTTTGCGGGAGGCCGGGTTGGCTGCTTTCTTT. Encoded protein: CASSLREAGLAAFF.

This sequence joins TRBV19 and TRBJ2-3; TRBD2 might be the D (6 bases). V dropped 6 bases and J dropped 3 bases, with 13 bases sitting between them. The CDR3 covers 14 residues. Germline CDR1 and CDR2: LNHDA and SQIVND (reference sequence). This CDR3 is CASRLMGGTDTQYF. Written as DNA, the CDR3 is TGTGCCAGTAGACTGATGGGGGGAACAGATACGCAGTATTTT.